This TCR beta chain was observed in a study of blood T cell repertoires in COVID-19. TCRdb keeps only in-frame clones here, not all; method: immunoSEQ multiplex PCR. The table lists about 190,000 clones, 82% of them singletons. The CDR3 length is 13 residues. Trimming removed 5 bases from V and 6 bases from J; junction bases left unmatched: 4. Germline CDR1 is SEHNR and CDR2 is FQNEAQ (reference sequence). The chain has TRBV7-9 and TRBJ1-5, with TRBD1 matching 7 bases. Sequenced: peripheral blood. The TCR was taken from a woman aged 60-75 years with COVID-19, enrolled during active disease. CDR3 loop: CASSLEGAQPQHF. CDR3 DNA: TGTGCCAGCAGCCTGGAGGGGGCTCAGCCCCAGCATTTT.